Presented here are 25 T cell receptor beta chains from one specimen sequenced in a study of T-cell memory formation after mild COVID-19. TCRdb recomputed calls from the 5' RACE reads with MiXCR, one row per CDR3 protein. Of around 370,000 distinct CDR3 sequences listed, roughly 21% are singletons. The source material was PBMCs or a T cell subset sorted from them (not recorded which). The receptors were sampled from an adult woman who had mild COVID-19 (a few samples of this study predate the infection). Cell type and time point are not known.

This clonotype has only a few counts. The CDR3 is CAISDPRTGENNEKLFF. The CDR3 bases are TGTGCCATCAGTGACCCTCGGACAGGAGAGAATAATGAAAAACTGTTTTTT. The chain combines TRBV10-3 with TRBJ1-4, with TRBD1 matching over 7 bases. This CDR3 has 17 residues. CDR1 is ENHRY, CDR2 SYGVKD, per germline. V dropped 3 bases and J dropped 4; count of bases not matched to a gene: 11.

V gene TRBV30 combines with J gene TRBJ2-1; D gene ambiguous. Trimming left V 8 bases short and J 9 bases short, with 23 bases between. Looked up from germline, CDR1 is GTSNPN and CDR2 is SVGIG (reference sequence). CDR3 length equals 14 residues. Here the CDR3 reads CAHTARSSGVEQFF. The CDR3 DNA sequence: TGTGCCCACACCGCGAGGTCCTCTGGGGTTGAGCAGTTCTTC.

The chain employs TRBV19 and TRBJ1-2; D remains unclear. With 4 bases removed from V and 2 bases from J, the gap between germline ends came to 8 bases. The length of the CDR3 is 13 residues. The germline V gene encodes CDR1 LNHDA and CDR2 SQIVND (reference sequence). In nucleotides, the CDR3 is TGTGCCAGTAGTAGGGCCGAGAACTATGGCTACACCTTC. Its protein is CASSRAENYGYTF.

The rearrangement links TRBV20-1 to TRBJ2-5, with no clear D. The V gene lost 2 bases and the J gene lost 5 bases, with 18 bases spanning the gap. CDR1 and CDR2 (germline): DFQATT, SNEGSKA (reference sequence). The CDR3 spans 15 residues. The chain's CDR3 is CSARIPRALRETQYF. DNA for the CDR3: TGCAGTGCTAGAATTCCTCGGGCCCTGAGGGAGACCCAGTACTTC.

The rearrangement links TRBV12-3 or TRBV12-4 to TRBJ1-4; D remains ambiguous. The CDR3 is 12 residues long. Trimming took 7 bases from V and 8 from J, leaving 11 bases between them. The CDR3 loop is CASTSVREKLFF. The CDR3 coding sequence is TGTGCCAGCACCTCCGTGCGGGAAAAACTGTTTTTT.

This clonotype came up a few times. The V gene is TRBV7-9, the J gene TRBJ1-1, with a possible D match to TRBD1 (6 bases). The CDR3 sequence is 17 residues long. V was trimmed by 4 bases and J by 0 bases, leaving 18 bases between them. Germline V gene data show CDR1 as SEHNR and CDR2 as FQNEAQ (reference sequence). The CDR3 bases are TGTGCCAGCAGCTACTTACAGGGTCTCAACATGAACACTGAAGCTTTCTTT. Protein sequence: CASSYLQGLNMNTEAFF.

The chain combines TRBV3-1 with TRBJ2-5, with 8 nucleotides matching TRBD2. With 6 bases clipped from V and 4 bases from J, the junction kept 4 bases outside the gene matches. Germline V gene lookup returns CDR1 LGHDT and CDR2 YNNKEL (reference sequence). This CDR3 region has 13 residues. The CDR3 DNA reads TGTGCCAGCAGGGGCACTAGCGGAGAGACCCAGTACTTC. Translation gives CASRGTSGETQYF.

The rearrangement links TRBV5-1 to TRBJ2-1, with D maybe TRBD1 (5 bases). CDR1 is SGHRS and CDR2 is YFSETQ in the germline V gene. Trimming took off 0 bases at V and 12 bases at J, with 10 bases between the two ends. The CDR3 runs 12 residues. The CDR3 nucleotides are TGCGCCAGCAGCTTGGAGGGGATAAGGCAGTTCTTC. Protein sequence: CASSLEGIRQFF.

This clonotype appeared a few times. The genes are TRBV5-1 and TRBJ1-2; D is ambiguous. From germline, CDR1 is SGHRS and CDR2 YFSETQ. V dropped 0 bases and J dropped 5 bases, with 11 bases sitting between them. There are 14 residues in the CDR3. The CDR3 loop reads CASSLASGLYGYTF. The DNA for the CDR3 is TGCGCCAGCAGCTTGGCGTCGGGATTGTATGGCTACACCTTC.

This clonotype was detected once. The V gene is TRBV4-1, the J gene TRBJ1-1, with D maybe TRBD1 (6 bases). Trimming stripped 4 bases from V and 3 bases from J, with 12 bases between. This CDR3 spans 14 amino acids. Germline V gene data show CDR1 as MGHRA and CDR2 as YSYEKL. The CDR3 DNA sequence: TGCGCCAGCAGCCCGGCCAGGGGATACACTGAAGCTTTCTTT. Protein: CASSPARGYTEAFF.

The chain combines TRBV12-3 or TRBV12-4 with TRBJ2-7; D possibly corresponds to TRBD1 (5 bases). Between the trimmed V and J ends, which lost 3 bases and 5 bases, there was a span of 20 bases. This CDR3 is 16 amino acids long. The CDR3 bases are TGTGCCAGCAGTTTGGGCGATGGCAGGGTTATGGACGAGCAGTACTTC. This sequence encodes CASSLGDGRVMDEQYF.

This clonotype was seen repeatedly, ten times or more. This chain joins TRBV5-1 and TRBJ2-5; D may be TRBD2 (7 bases). The V and J ends lost 0 bases and 5 bases respectively, with 11 bases between them. Per germline, CDR1 SGHRS and CDR2 YFSETQ. The CDR3 extends over 14 amino acids. CDR3 sequence reads: CASSLEQGGETQYF. The CDR3 bases are TGCGCCAGCAGCTTGGAACAGGGAGGGGAGACCCAGTACTTC.

The chain joins TRBV7-2 to TRBJ1-6; 7 bases match TRBD1. Germline CDR1 is SGHTA and CDR2 is FQGNSA. After removal of 4 bases from V and 7 bases from J, the junction contained 7 bases not matched to a gene. The CDR3 covers 15 residues. CDR3 in DNA: TGTGCCAGCAGCTCCTACAGGGGAGGAAATTCACCCCTCCACTTT. Translating gives CASSSYRGGNSPLHF.

The sample holds a few counts of this clonotype. The V and J genes are TRBV30 and TRBJ2-5; TRBD2 agrees at 12 bases. This CDR3 is 15 amino acids long. Losses at the gene ends were 4 bases for V and 2 bases for J; bases not matched to a gene: 5. Germline-derived CDR1 and CDR2 are GTSNPN and SVGIG (reference sequence). In DNA form, the CDR3 reads TGTGCCTGGATTCGTCTAGCGGGGGGGCAAGAGACCCAGTACTTC. It encodes CAWIRLAGGQETQYF.

This rearrangement joins TRBV12-3 or TRBV12-4 to TRBJ2-2; 7 nucleotides match TRBD2. J was trimmed by 4 bases and V by 6 bases; bases with no gene match: 8. This CDR3 has 15 amino acids. The CDR3 reads CASSPVGGSTGELFF. The DNA for the CDR3 is TGTGCCAGCAGCCCAGTGGGGGGGTCCACCGGGGAGCTGTTTTTT.

The chain is built from TRBV7-2 and TRBJ1-2; D uncertain. The V and J ends lost 0 bases and 7 bases respectively, with 18 bases between them. Germline CDR1 SGHTA, CDR2 FQGNSA. CDR3 size: 16 residues. CDR3 region: CASSLARGVGSGGYTF. CDR3 nucleotides: TGTGCCAGCAGCTTAGCCCGGGGTGTGGGGTCGGGTGGCTACACCTTC.

Remarks on this clonotype: One end of the junction fails to match germline, which may point to a read error. CDR3 sequence reads: CASSTGSGYAEALF. CDR3 in DNA: TGCGCCAGCAGTACAGGGTCAGGGTACGCTGAAGCTTTATTT. V is TRBV5-1 and J is TRBJ1-1, with a weak D call TRBD1 (6 bases). Germline-derived CDR1 and CDR2 are SGHRS and YFSETQ. CDR3 size: 14 residues.

This clonotype was seen more than once but under ten times. The chain employs TRBV6-1 and TRBJ1-1; D is undetermined. This CDR3 contains 11 residues. V lost 7 bases, J lost 3 bases, and 6 bases lay in between. The germline V gene encodes CDR1 MNHNS and CDR2 SASEGT. CDR3 bases: TGTGCCAGCATTCGGGACACTGAAGCTTTCTTT. Translation gives CASIRDTEAFF.

There are a few counts of this clonotype. The chain combines TRBV20-1 with TRBJ2-2, with D perhaps given as TRBD1 or TRBD2 (5 bases each). V dropped 0 bases and J dropped 1 base, with 9 bases sitting between them. Germline CDR1 DFQATT, CDR2 SNEGSKA (reference sequence). The CDR3 loop spans 15 amino acids. CDR3 region: CSARDQRGNTGELFF. The CDR3 DNA is TGCAGTGCTAGAGATCAGAGGGGGAACACCGGGGAGCTGTTTTTT.

In its sample, this clonotype was seen a few times. V gene TRBV10-3 combines with J gene TRBJ2-3; 8 nucleotides line up with TRBD2. Unmatched junction bases numbered 6, after V lost 5 bases and J lost 2 bases. Germline lookup yields CDR1 ENHRY and CDR2 SYGVKD. The CDR3 covers 15 residues. CDR3 sequence (DNA): TGTGCCATCAGTAGCGGGAGCCCCTCCACAGATACGCAGTATTTT. This translates into CAISSGSPSTDTQYF.

The J gene is TRBJ1-2, the V gene TRBV24-1, with D perhaps TRBD1 (5 bases). Germline CDR1 reads KGHDR; CDR2 reads SFDVKD. The CDR3 sequence is 14 residues long. The V end lost 1 base, the J end lost 4 bases, and 9 bases lay between the germline ends. This CDR3 reads CATSDFRQSYGYTF. In DNA, the CDR3 is TGTGCCACCAGTGATTTCCGACAGAGCTATGGCTACACCTTC.

This clonotype was recorded a few times. A junction boundary mismatches the germline segment, possibly from a read error. This chain links TRBV6-5 with TRBJ1-1; no clear D gene. Germline V gene lookup returns CDR1 MNHEY and CDR2 SVGAGI. This CDR3 spans 16 amino acids. DNA for the CDR3: TGTGTCAGCAGTATTGACTTTAGGACGGTGAACACTGAAGCTTTCTTT. Translated, it gives CVSSIDFRTVNTEAFF.

This clonotype was counted a few times. V and J are TRBV7-2 and TRBJ2-3; TRBD1 matches at 9 bases. Per germline, CDR1 SGHTA and CDR2 FQGNSA. Germline trimming cut 4 bases from V and 5 bases from J; bases unmatched to any gene: 7. The CDR3 extends over 15 amino acids. This CDR3 is CASSSSGTGLDTQYF. DNA of the CDR3: TGTGCCAGCAGCTCATCCGGGACAGGGTTAGATACGCAGTATTTT.

The chain employs TRBV29-1 and TRBJ2-5, with D uncertain. Trimming pared 4 bases from V and 11 bases from J, leaving 14 bases between. Germline V gene data show CDR1 as SQVTM and CDR2 as ANQGSEA. This CDR3 has 11 amino acids. Written as DNA, the CDR3 is TGCAGCGTTGGAAGGTTAGAACAGCAGTACTTC. This sequence encodes CSVGRLEQQYF.

This clonotype was counted many times. This sequence joins TRBV20-1 and TRBJ2-7, with 7 bases lining up with TRBD2. The CDR3 is made up of 14 amino acids. The germline gives CDR1 DFQATT, CDR2 SNEGSKA (reference sequence). Losses at the gene ends were 3 bases for V and 6 bases for J; bases not matched to a gene: 11. The CDR3 protein is CSASPGLGRGEQYF. DNA of the CDR3: TGCAGTGCTAGTCCAGGACTAGGTCGAGGCGAGCAGTACTTC.